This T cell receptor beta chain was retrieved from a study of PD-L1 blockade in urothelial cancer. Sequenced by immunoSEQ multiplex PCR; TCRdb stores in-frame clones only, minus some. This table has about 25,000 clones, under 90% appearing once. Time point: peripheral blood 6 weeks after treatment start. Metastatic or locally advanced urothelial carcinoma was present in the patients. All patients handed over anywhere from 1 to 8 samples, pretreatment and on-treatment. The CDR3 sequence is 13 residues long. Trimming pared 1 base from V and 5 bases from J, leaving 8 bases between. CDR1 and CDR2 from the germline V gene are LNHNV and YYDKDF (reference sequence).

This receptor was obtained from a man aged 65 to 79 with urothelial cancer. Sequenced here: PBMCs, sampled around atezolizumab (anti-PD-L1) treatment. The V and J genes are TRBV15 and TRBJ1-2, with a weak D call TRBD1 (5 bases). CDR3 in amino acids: CATSRVGHYGYTF. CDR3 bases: TGTGCCACCAGCAGAGTGGGGCATTATGGCTACACCTTC. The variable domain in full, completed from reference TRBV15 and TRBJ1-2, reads DAMVIQNPRYQVTQFGKPVTLSCSQTLNHNVMYWYQQKSSQAPKLLFHYYDKDFNNEADTPDNFQSRRPNTSFCFLDIRSPGLGDTAMYLCATSRVGHYGYTFGSGTRLTVV.